A single sample gave rise to the 28 T cell receptor beta chains below, sequenced in a study of T-cell reconstitution after alpha-beta-depleted transplantation in children. Preparation of the TCRbeta library involved a method that used unique molecular identifiers. One entry per CDR3 protein, called by TCRdb with MiXCR from the PCR reads. Of around 250,000 distinct CDR3 sequences detected, under 30% appear once; the ten largest clones hold roughly 2.6%. The material sequenced was PBMCs, taken before TCRalphabeta/CD19-depleted stem cell transplant. The source is a girl aged 2 to 10 with Fanconi anemia, due to receive a stem cell transplant.

The rearrangement uses TRBV7-6 and TRBJ2-1, with 10 bases matching TRBD2. V lost 1 base and J lost 10; bases outside the gene matches: 13. The germline V gene has CDR1 SGHVS and CDR2 FNYEAQ. This CDR3 has 17 residues. The CDR3 bases are TGTGCCAGCAGCTTAGTGGTTGCTAGCGGGAGTATCAACGAGCAGTTCTTC. Translating gives CASSLVVASGSINEQFF.

There are a few counts of this clonotype. The chain combines TRBV5-1 with TRBJ2-5; a weak D match, TRBD1 (6 bases). Germline CDR1 and CDR2: SGHRS and YFSETQ. Trimming shortened V by 0 bases and J by 3 bases, and 9 bases separated the two germline ends. CDR3 length: 14 residues. The CDR3 DNA sequence: TGCGCCAGCAGCTTGGTAGCAGGGGAAGAGACCCAGTACTTC. It is translated as CASSLVAGEETQYF.

This CDR3 reads CATTGAGRAFF. The CDR3 DNA reads TGTGCCACCACAGGGGCAGGGAGGGCTTTCTTT. This chain links TRBV10-3 with TRBJ1-1; TRBD1 agrees at 7 bases. Per the germline V gene, CDR1 is ENHRY and CDR2 is SYGVKD. The V segment lost 10 bases and the J segment 11 bases; nucleotides outside the gene matches: 10. There are 11 residues in the CDR3.

The V call is TRBV7-3, the J call TRBJ2-1; no clear D. CDR3 length: 14 amino acids. V was cut by 5 bases and J by 4 bases, with 12 bases left in between. From germline, CDR1 is SGHTA and CDR2 FQGTGA. The CDR3 region is CASSPLLGYNEQFF. The DNA of the CDR3 is TGTGCCAGCAGCCCCCTCCTAGGGTACAATGAGCAGTTCTTC.

This clonotype was recorded only once. The chain combines TRBV11-2 with TRBJ2-6, with 9 bases aligning to TRBD1. This CDR3 is built from 18 residues. Germline values: CDR1 SGHAT, CDR2 FQNNGV. Trimming removed 3 bases from V and 2 bases from J; junction bases left unmatched: 8. The CDR3 loop reads CASSFHGTGRAGANVLTF. The CDR3 DNA is TGTGCCAGCAGCTTTCACGGGACAGGGAGGGCTGGGGCCAACGTCCTGACTTTC.

As to this clonotype: Compared with germline, one end of the junction differs, possibly owing to a read error. This rearrangement joins TRBV27 to TRBJ1-5; D is possibly TRBD1 (5 bases). The CDR3 is 14 residues long. The germline V gene has CDR1 MNHEY and CDR2 SMNVEV (reference sequence). CDR3 sequence (DNA): TGTGCCATCAGTTTCGGGGGTGACAATCAGCCCCAGCATTTT. This sequence encodes CAISFGGDNQPQHF.

The chain couples TRBV12-5 to TRBJ1-2; no definite D call. V lost 3 bases, J lost 7 bases, and 9 bases lay in between. Germline CDR1 LGHNT, CDR2 FRNRAP. The CDR3 consists of 12 residues. CDR3 in amino acids: CASGFSGFGYTF. The CDR3 nucleotides are TGTGCTAGTGGTTTTTCCGGATTTGGCTACACCTTC.

This clonotype occurred once. The V call is TRBV11-2, the J call TRBJ2-3, with 8 bases fitting TRBD2. With V trimmed by 7 bases and J by 10 bases, 10 bases remained unmatched. The CDR3 is 13 amino acids. CDR1 is SGHAT and CDR2 is FQNNGV in the germline V gene. The CDR3 loop reads CASTSANSGAQYF. The CDR3 coding sequence is TGTGCCAGCACCAGCGCTAATAGCGGGGCGCAGTATTTT.

CDR3 protein: CASGPSGSQEQFF. DNA of the CDR3: TGTGCCTCTGGGCCTAGCGGGAGTCAGGAGCAGTTCTTC. This sequence joins TRBV7-7 and TRBJ2-1; 10 bases line up with TRBD2. Trimming cost V 11 bases and J 10 bases; bases outside gene matches: 11. CDR1 is SSHAT and CDR2 is FNYEAQ in the germline V gene (reference sequence). The CDR3 spans 13 residues.

This clonotype was recorded a few times. The chain couples TRBV7-9 to TRBJ2-7; a possible D gene is TRBD2 (5 bases). This CDR3 has 15 amino acids. Trimming pared 2 bases from V and 7 bases from J, leaving 18 bases between. The germline gives CDR1 SEHNR, CDR2 FQNEAQ (reference sequence). CDR3 sequence reads: CASSLYSQRDQEQYF. The CDR3 DNA sequence: TGTGCCAGCAGCTTATATTCGCAGAGGGATCAAGAGCAGTACTTC.

The chain couples TRBV11-2 to TRBJ2-7, with unresolved D. V lost 3 bases and J 4 bases, leaving 4 bases between the germline ends. The CDR3 is 11 amino acids. CDR1 SGHAT and CDR2 FQNNGV come from the germline V gene. DNA of the CDR3: TGTGCCAGCAGCTTTATTTACGAGCAGTACTTC. Amino acid sequence: CASSFIYEQYF.

At least ten counts were recorded for this clonotype. The V and J genes are TRBV12-3 or TRBV12-4 and TRBJ2-6, with a weak D call TRBD1 (6 bases). V was cut by 2 bases and J by 4 bases, with 15 bases left in between. CDR3 length: 17 amino acids. This chain's CDR3 is CASSLRSSGVGANVLTF. CDR3 coding DNA: TGTGCCAGCAGTTTAAGGAGTTCAGGGGTAGGGGCCAACGTCCTGACTTTC.

There are a few counts of this clonotype. V usage is TRBV10-3 and J usage is TRBJ2-2; perhaps TRBD2 as D (6 bases). V dropped 4 bases and J dropped 3 bases, with 12 bases sitting between them. This CDR3 comprises 15 residues. CDR1 and CDR2 from the germline V gene are ENHRY and SYGVKD. DNA for the CDR3: TGTGCCATCAGTGTTGCGGGAAGGGACACCGGGGAGCTGTTTTTT. It encodes CAISVAGRDTGELFF.

The gene calls are TRBV29-1 and TRBJ1-1; D might be TRBD1 (5 bases). V shed 0 bases and J shed 0 bases, with 17 bases lying between them. CDR1 and CDR2 (germline): SQVTM, ANQGSEA. The CDR3 sequence is 17 residues long. CDR3 DNA: TGCAGCGTTGAAGATTACGCGGGACTCTCCATGAACACTGAAGCTTTCTTT. As protein: CSVEDYAGLSMNTEAFF.

This clonotype was seen many times. The chain carries TRBV20-1 and TRBJ1-5, with a possible D match to TRBD1 (5 bases). Germline CDR1 DFQATT, CDR2 SNEGSKA (reference sequence). Deletions cut 1 base from V and 4 bases from J, with 11 bases between. The CDR3 runs to 14 residues. The CDR3 spells CSARVDSTNQPQHF. DNA for the CDR3: TGCAGTGCTAGAGTAGACAGTACTAATCAGCCCCAGCATTTT.

This clonotype was seen ten or more times. The chain links TRBV12-3 or TRBV12-4 to TRBJ2-5, with D possibly TRBD2 on 6 matching bases. The CDR3 spans 13 residues. Deletions cut 5 bases from V and 3 bases from J, with 10 bases between. In DNA form, the CDR3 reads TGTGCCAGCAGTGCGACTAGTAAAGAGACCCAGTACTTC. Its protein product is CASSATSKETQYF.

This clonotype was observed at least ten times. The rearrangement uses TRBV29-1 and TRBJ2-5; 7 bases align to TRBD1. Germline CDR1 reads SQVTM; CDR2 reads ANQGSEA. The ends lost 5 bases at V and 3 bases at J; junction bases unmatched: 9. There are 14 residues in the CDR3. The CDR3 spells CSVLQGPGKETQYF. CDR3 nucleotide sequence: TGCAGCGTTTTACAGGGGCCCGGAAAAGAGACCCAGTACTTC.

This clonotype was observed many times. The chain couples TRBV29-1 to TRBJ1-3; 10 bases agree with TRBD1. The CDR3 contains 13 residues. The V gene's germline CDR1 is SQVTM and CDR2 ANQGSEA. V shed 7 bases and J 16 bases; nucleotides not matched to a gene: 16. The CDR3, as DNA: TGCAGCGCCTCTTCTGGACAGGGGGGGTATTTGTATTTT. Translation: CSASSGQGGYLYF.

This clonotype was observed a handful of times. The gene calls are TRBV9 and TRBJ2-2; D may be TRBD2 (5 bases). This CDR3 contains 15 residues. V lost 3 bases, J lost 0 bases, and 9 bases lay in between. Per the germline V gene, CDR1 is SGDLS and CDR2 is YYNGEE. CDR3 amino acids: CASSAQRTNTGELFF. The CDR3 nucleotides are TGTGCCAGCAGCGCCCAGCGGACGAACACCGGGGAGCTGTTTTTT.

This clonotype was detected ten times or more. The chain employs TRBV29-1 and TRBJ2-3; unclear D gene. Trimming removed 6 bases at V and 2 bases at J, with 9 bases between. Germline CDR1 and CDR2: SQVTM and ANQGSEA. The CDR3 covers 12 residues. In DNA, the CDR3 is TGCAGCGTACGTCCTCCCACAGATACGCAGTATTTT. Amino acids: CSVRPPTDTQYF.

V gene TRBV11-1 combines with J gene TRBJ2-2, with D hard to call. V lost 0 bases and J lost 4, with 9 bases in between. This CDR3 region has 15 residues. Germline values: CDR1 SGHAT, CDR2 FQDESV (reference sequence). Here the CDR3 reads CASSLANSLTGELFF. The CDR3 coding sequence is TGTGCCAGCAGCTTAGCGAACTCCCTCACCGGGGAGCTGTTTTTT.

This clonotype was counted at least ten times. The CDR3 protein is CSVWTGTDGELFF. The CDR3 region has the DNA TGCAGCGTGTGGACGGGGACCGACGGGGAGCTGTTTTTT. The V call is TRBV29-1, the J call TRBJ2-2; D may correspond to TRBD1 or TRBD2 (5 bases each). The CDR3 runs 13 residues. V shed 6 bases and J shed 7 bases, with 15 bases lying between them. Germline CDR1 reads SQVTM; CDR2 reads ANQGSEA.

This clonotype showed up many times. The V and J genes are TRBV4-1 and TRBJ2-3; D may match TRBD1 or TRBD2 (6 bases each). Trimming took off 0 bases at V and 2 bases at J, with 15 bases between the two ends. CDR3 size: 17 residues. Germline V CDR1 and CDR2: MGHRA, YSYEKL. The CDR3 region has the DNA TGCGCCAGCAGCCAAGATCGTTACAGGGAGGTCACAGATACGCAGTATTTT. Translating it yields CASSQDRYREVTDTQYF.

Many counts were recorded for this clonotype. The junction and the germline gene differ at one end; a read error may be behind it. The chain uses TRBV7-3 and TRBJ2-3; TRBD1 is a possible D gene (5 bases). The CDR3 spans 14 residues. Germline V CDR1 and CDR2: SGHTA, FQGTGA. The CDR3 DNA follows: TGCGCCAGCAGCTTGGACATTAGCACAGATACGCAGTATTTT. It codes for CASSLDISTDTQYF.

The sample holds many counts of this clonotype. J is TRBJ2-5 and V is TRBV29-1; TRBD1 is a possible D gene (6 bases). The CDR3 loop spans 15 amino acids. Germline assignment: CDR1 SQVTM and CDR2 ANQGSEA. V was clipped by 8 bases and J by 5 bases, with 24 bases between them. The CDR3 DNA reads as TGCAGCTCTGGCCGCTATAAGGGGGTCGGGGAGACCCAGTACTTC. This gives the protein CSSGRYKGVGETQYF.

This clonotype has ten or more counts. This chain links TRBV29-1 with TRBJ2-7; D perhaps matches TRBD1 (6 bases). The germline gives CDR1 SQVTM, CDR2 ANQGSEA. The CDR3 loop spans 12 amino acids. V lost 5 bases to trimming and J lost 3 bases, with 11 bases between them. CDR3: CSVTVQGYEQYF. CDR3 DNA sequence: TGCAGCGTTACAGTACAGGGCTACGAGCAGTACTTC.

This clonotype was found many times. The V gene is TRBV12-3 or TRBV12-4, the J gene TRBJ2-2; D not resolved. Trimming stripped 1 base from V and 7 bases from J, with 7 bases between. The CDR3 loop spans 13 amino acids. CDR3 amino acids: CASSLVRVGELFF. In nucleotides, the CDR3 is TGTGCCAGCAGTTTAGTGCGCGTCGGGGAGCTGTTTTTT.

This clonotype was detected ten times or more. The genes are TRBV6-5 and TRBJ2-3; D possibly corresponds to TRBD2 (5 bases). The CDR3 is 12 amino acids. V lost 2 bases and J 6 bases, leaving 6 bases between the germline ends. Germline V gives CDR1 MNHEY, CDR2 SVGAGI. The DNA of the CDR3 is TGTGCCAGCAGTTACACGGGGGATACGCAGTATTTT. As protein: CASSYTGDTQYF.